This entry describes one T cell receptor (beta chain). This sample was included in a study of blood T cell repertoires in COVID-19. The wider study: Whether acute or convalescent, the COVID-19 samples came from the United States, Italy and Spain. T cells, B-cell-depleted T cells, or PBMCs provided the cDNA or gDNA that served as material.

The repertoire was sequenced with immunoSEQ multiplex PCR; TCRdb's copy has only in-frame clones and lacks some. The table lists 80,000 to 100,000 clones, over 80% of them singletons. Specimen: peripheral blood. The sequence came from a human donor with active COVID-19. The donor label of this sample is uncertain.

Here the CDR3 reads CAITSSRTGADNEQFF. DNA for the CDR3: TGTGCCATCACCTCATCCCGAACAGGGGCTGATAATGAGCAGTTCTTC. This chain joins TRBV10-3 and TRBJ2-1; TRBD1 matches 7 bases. Germline-derived CDR1 and CDR2 are ENHRY and SYGVKD. J gave up 7 bases and V 7 bases, and 16 bases lay outside the gene matches. The CDR3 covers 16 residues.